This TCR beta chain emerged from a study of human T cells and chemical hapten exposure. V was clipped by 4 bases and J by 3 bases; unmatched bases: 5. Looked up from germline, CDR1 is KGHDR and CDR2 is SFDVKD. The CDR3 runs to 16 residues. The library put unique molecular identifiers onto individual cDNA molecules. TCRdb ran MiXCR on the reads and lists one entry per CDR3 protein. Of roughly 120,000 distinct CDR3 sequences listed, about 8.9% are singletons. This clonotype appeared many times. Unfractionated whole blood yielded total RNA. J is TRBJ2-2 and V is TRBV24-1, with 9 bases that match TRBD1. The clonotype comes from a human donor in good health. Some clones in this sample may be carry-over from other donors' samples. Sequences were obtained from whole blood. This chain's CDR3 is CATSDRDRGDTGELFF. The CDR3 DNA reads TGTGCCACCAGTGACCGCGACAGGGGGGACACCGGGGAGCTGTTTTTT.